This TCR beta chain stems from a study of T-cell memory formation after mild COVID-19. Whole-study context: TCR clusters showed largely donor specificity. Study results and caveats: Some clones that responded were present in memory (sampled pre-infection), which suggests cross-reactive memory joined. Researchers report contracting CD4+ clones mostly in CM and EM, with CD8+ clones in EMRA.

This clonotype was detected ten times or more. The antigen is not known. TCRdb ran MiXCR on the 5' RACE reads and lists one entry per CDR3 protein. The sample contains 200,000 to 250,000 distinct CDR3 sequences, 9.4% of which appear only once. This CDR3 has 14 residues. The trim removed 4 bases at V and 5 bases at J, leaving 5 bases unmatched. Germline V lookup: CDR1 SGHAT, CDR2 FQNNGV. The V and J genes are TRBV11-2 and TRBJ2-7, with TRBD1 matching 10 bases. Sequencing used PBMCs or a T cell subset sorted from them (not recorded which). The origin of this receptor is a young man who had mild COVID-19 (a few samples of this study predate the infection). Cell type and time point are not known. The CDR3 DNA follows: TGTGCCAGCAGCTCGACAGGGGGCTCGAACGAGCAGTACTTC. This encodes CASSSTGGSNEQYF.